The 2 T cell receptor beta chains below were found in one sample sequenced in a study of blood T cell repertoires in COVID-19. The protocol was immunoSEQ multiplex PCR, while the TCRdb copy is restricted to in-frame clones and leaves out a portion. The data show 150,000 to 180,000 clones, with over 65% seen just once and around 1.5% held by the top ten. Sequencing input: peripheral blood. The origin of the receptors is an elderly man with acute or convalescent COVID-19.

The CDR3, as DNA: TGTGCCAGCAGCCCGGGACAGGGCTACGAGCAGTACTTC. Translating it yields CASSPGQGYEQYF. This chain joins TRBV7-9 and TRBJ2-7; TRBD1 agrees at 9 bases. The CDR3 is made up of 13 amino acids. The V gene's germline CDR1 is SEHNR and CDR2 FQNEAQ (reference sequence). Trimming removed 5 bases from V and 3 bases from J; junction bases left unmatched: 2.

This CDR3 is CASSQGRGQPQHF. CDR3 in DNA: TGTGCCAGCAGTCAGGGGAGGGGTCAGCCCCAGCATTTT. The chain uses TRBV6-5 and TRBJ1-5, with a weak D call TRBD1 (6 bases). The V end was cut by 5 bases, the J end by 6 bases, with 11 bases between. Per the germline V gene, CDR1 is MNHEY and CDR2 is SVGAGI. The CDR3 sequence is 13 residues long.